One and the same sample provided the 19 T cell receptor beta chains below, sequenced in a study of OX40 agonist ivuxolimab in advanced cancers. Assay: immunoSEQ multiplex PCR; the TCRdb copy retains only in-frame clones and omits some. The sample shows under 70,000 clones, about nine tenths of them seen only once. Sequencing used CD4+ or CD8+ T cells sorted from blood, obtained in a trial of the OX40 agonist ivuxolimab. The receptors come from an adult with an advanced solid tumor such as melanoma, head and neck, liver or kidney cancer.

The CDR3 loop reads CASSSTTDSNQPQHF. The CDR3 DNA is TGTGCCAGCTCATCGACCACAGATAGCAATCAGCCCCAGCATTTT. The rearrangement links TRBV18 to TRBJ1-5, with D unresolved. Trimming stripped 5 bases from V and 0 bases from J, with 11 bases between. Germline CDR1 KGHSH, CDR2 LQKENI. The CDR3 length is 15 residues.

The chain joins TRBV11-3 to TRBJ2-5, with a tentative D call TRBD2 (5 bases). Per germline, CDR1 SGHNT and CDR2 YENEEA. Trimming took 0 bases from V and 3 from J, leaving 14 bases between them. CDR3 size: 16 residues. For the CDR3, the DNA is TGTGCCAGCAGCTTAGATTCGGGGTTGGCGGAAGAGACCCAGTACTTC. The encoded protein is CASSLDSGLAEETQYF. Full variable domain (missing parts from reference TRBV11-3 and TRBJ2-5): EAGVVQSPRYKIIEKKQPVAFWCNPISGHNTLYWYLQNLGQGPELLIRYENEEAVDDSQLPKDRFSAERLKGVDSTLKIQPAELGDSAVYLCASSLDSGLAEETQYFGPGTRLLVL.

The genes are TRBV11-2 and TRBJ1-1, with D hard to call. CDR1 and CDR2 (germline): SGHAT, FQNNGV. The CDR3 totals 15 residues. V lost 3 bases and J lost 5, with 16 bases in between. The CDR3 spells CASSFSGSLLTEAFF. CDR3 DNA sequence: TGTGCCAGCAGCTTCTCGGGCTCCCTCTTGACTGAAGCTTTCTTT.

V usage is TRBV28 and J usage is TRBJ2-5, with D uncertain. The J call may be in error: the DNA end matches TRBJ2-7 better. Looked up from germline, CDR1 is MDHEN and CDR2 is SYDVKM. There are 14 residues in the CDR3. CDR3 in DNA: TGTGCCAGCAGTTTCCCGAGCCAGCCCTACGAGCAGTACTTC. The encoded protein is CASSFPSQPYEQYF.

The chain has TRBV19 and TRBJ1-2, with a possible D match to TRBD1 (5 bases). V was pared by 7 bases and J by 2 bases, with 14 bases between. Germline CDR1 is LNHDA and CDR2 is SQIVND (reference sequence). This CDR3 is 14 amino acids long. The CDR3, as DNA: TGTGCCAGTACCCCTCGGGGCCTGAACTATGGCTACACCTTC. It translates to CASTPRGLNYGYTF.

V and J are TRBV6-1 and TRBJ2-3; 11 bases align to TRBD1. The ends lost 6 bases at V and 4 bases at J; junction bases unmatched: 0. The germline V gene has CDR1 MNHNS and CDR2 SASEGT. The CDR3 is made up of 13 amino acids. The CDR3 DNA follows: TGTGCCAGCAGGGGACAGGGGGCAGATACGCAGTATTTT. It codes for CASRGQGADTQYF.

This chain joins TRBV19 and TRBJ1-1; maybe TRBD1 (5 bases). Trimming left V 1 base short and J 5 bases short, with 8 bases between. CDR1 and CDR2 from the germline V gene are LNHDA and SQIVND (reference sequence). The CDR3 runs 13 residues. The CDR3 bases are TGTGCCAGTAGTATAGCGGGGGGGACTGAAGCTTTCTTT. The encoded protein is CASSIAGGTEAFF.

This clone has more than one count but fewer than ten. CDR3 region: CASSPGTHTGELFF. The CDR3 DNA follows: TGTGCCAGCTCACCAGGGACCCACACCGGGGAGCTGTTTTTT. The chain has TRBV18 and TRBJ2-2, with D perhaps given as TRBD1 or TRBD2 (5 bases each). CDR3 length equals 14 residues. Germline lookup yields CDR1 KGHSH and CDR2 LQKENI. V was cut by 2 bases and J by 3 bases, with 7 bases left in between. The entire variable domain, with the rest obtained from reference TRBV18 and TRBJ2-2, is as follows: NAGVMQNPRHLVRRRGQEARLRCSPMKGHSHVYWYRQLPEEGLKFMVYLQKENIIDESGMPKERFSAEFPKEGPSILRIQQVVRGDSAAYFCASSPGTHTGELFFGEGSRLTVL.

V is TRBV5-1 and J is TRBJ2-7; D call uncertain. The CDR3 runs 15 residues. The germline V and J ends were trimmed by 0 bases and 0 bases, with 10 bases remaining between them. The germline CDR1 and CDR2 sequences are SGHRS and YFSETQ. The CDR3 loop is CASSLGIDNSYEQYF. The CDR3 DNA follows: TGCGCCAGCAGCTTGGGTATCGACAACTCCTACGAGCAGTACTTC.

This rearrangement joins TRBV14 to TRBJ2-1; D uncertain. This CDR3 region has 13 residues. The V gene lost 1 base and the J gene lost 10 bases, with 11 bases spanning the gap. Germline CDR1 SGHDN, CDR2 FVKESK. The CDR3 here is CASSQVRNTEQFF. As DNA, the CDR3 is TGTGCCAGCAGCCAAGTACGTAATACCGAGCAGTTCTTC.

V and J are TRBV7-9 and TRBJ2-7; 11 bases agree with TRBD1. V lost 4 bases and J lost 7; bases outside the gene matches: 9. This CDR3 has 15 amino acids. Germline-derived CDR1 and CDR2 are SEHNR and FQNEAQ (reference sequence). CDR3 bases: TGTGCCAGCAGCTCCGGGACAGGGGGGCTTGGAGAGCAGTACTTC. Its translation: CASSSGTGGLGEQYF.

The chain has TRBV6-1 and TRBJ2-7, with 14 bases lining up with TRBD2. CDR1 is MNHNS and CDR2 is SASEGT in the germline V gene. The CDR3 loop spans 15 amino acids. Trimming cost V 6 bases and J 7 bases; bases outside gene matches: 8. CDR3 DNA: TGTGCCAGCAGGAGACTAGCGGGAGGGCTGGGGGAGCAGTACTTC. It is translated as CASRRLAGGLGEQYF.

This clone was seen a single time. J is TRBJ2-3 and V is TRBV6-6; D not certain. Trimming removed 9 bases from V and 13 bases from J, with 8 bases in between. In germline, CDR1 is MNHNY, CDR2 SVGAGI (reference sequence). CDR3 length: 8 residues. This CDR3 reads CARNLEYF. As DNA, the CDR3 is TGTGCCAGGAACTTGGAGTATTTT.

This clone was seen just once. The chain has TRBV2 and TRBJ2-7; 8 bases are a match to TRBD2. The CDR3 covers 15 residues. Trimming removed 10 bases from V and 1 base from J; junction bases left unmatched: 12. The germline gives CDR1 SNHLY, CDR2 FYNNEI. The CDR3 loop is CATRKERETSYEQYF. The CDR3 DNA reads as TGTGCCACTCGAAAGGAGCGGGAGACATCCTACGAGCAGTACTTC.

The gene calls are TRBV28 and TRBJ2-5, with 11 bases matching TRBD1. The CDR3 runs 15 residues. Germline V gives CDR1 MDHEN, CDR2 SYDVKM. V was clipped by 1 base and J by 10 bases; unmatched bases: 8. CDR3 region: CASSLSGQGAVVQYF. The DNA for the CDR3 is TGTGCCAGCAGTTTATCTGGACAGGGGGCAGTGGTCCAGTACTTC.

The chain employs TRBV18 and TRBJ1-1; the D is unclear. Germline lookup yields CDR1 KGHSH and CDR2 LQKENI. The CDR3 loop spans 15 amino acids. V lost 3 bases, J lost 0 bases, and 11 bases lay in between. This CDR3 reads CASSPQSAVNTEAFF. CDR3 bases: TGTGCCAGCTCACCGCAGAGTGCAGTGAACACTGAAGCTTTCTTT.

The chain is built from TRBV4-1 and TRBJ1-2; tentative D call: TRBD1 (5 bases). The CDR3 extends over 15 amino acids. CDR1 and CDR2 from the germline V gene are MGHRA and YSYEKL. Trimming removed 0 bases from V and 4 bases from J, with 12 bases in between. The CDR3: CASSQDWQGGYGYTF. For the CDR3, the DNA is TGCGCCAGCAGCCAAGATTGGCAGGGTGGCTATGGCTACACCTTC.

V and J are TRBV5-1 and TRBJ2-1; the match to TRBD2 covers 8 bases. CDR3 size: 15 residues. The ends lost 6 bases at V and 0 bases at J; junction bases unmatched: 5. Germline CDR1 is SGHRS and CDR2 is YFSETQ. CDR3: CASTMSGSSYNEQFF. Written as DNA, the CDR3 is TGCGCCAGCACGATGAGCGGGAGCTCCTACAATGAGCAGTTCTTC.

The J gene is TRBJ2-1, the V gene TRBV29-1; D possibly corresponds to TRBD2 (6 bases). This CDR3 spans 13 amino acids. The germline V and J ends were trimmed by 7 bases and 5 bases, with 15 bases remaining between them. The germline V gene has CDR1 SQVTM and CDR2 ANQGSEA. The CDR3 here is CSGEDQLNNEQFF. DNA for the CDR3: TGCAGCGGGGAGGACCAGTTGAACAATGAGCAGTTCTTC.